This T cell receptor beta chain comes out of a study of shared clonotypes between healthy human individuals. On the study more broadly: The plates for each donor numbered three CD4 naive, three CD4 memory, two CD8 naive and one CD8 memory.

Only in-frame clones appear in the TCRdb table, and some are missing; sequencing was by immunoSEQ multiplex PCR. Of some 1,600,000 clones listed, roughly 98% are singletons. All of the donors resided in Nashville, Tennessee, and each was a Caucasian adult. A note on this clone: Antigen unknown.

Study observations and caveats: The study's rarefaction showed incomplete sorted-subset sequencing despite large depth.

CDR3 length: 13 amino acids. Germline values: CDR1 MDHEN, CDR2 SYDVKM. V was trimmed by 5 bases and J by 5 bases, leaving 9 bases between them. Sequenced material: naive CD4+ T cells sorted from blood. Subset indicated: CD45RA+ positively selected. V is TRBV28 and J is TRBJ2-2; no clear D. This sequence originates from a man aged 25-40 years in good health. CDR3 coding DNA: TGTGCCAGCAGTGAACCCCCGACCGGGGAGCTGTTTTTT. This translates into CASSEPPTGELFF.